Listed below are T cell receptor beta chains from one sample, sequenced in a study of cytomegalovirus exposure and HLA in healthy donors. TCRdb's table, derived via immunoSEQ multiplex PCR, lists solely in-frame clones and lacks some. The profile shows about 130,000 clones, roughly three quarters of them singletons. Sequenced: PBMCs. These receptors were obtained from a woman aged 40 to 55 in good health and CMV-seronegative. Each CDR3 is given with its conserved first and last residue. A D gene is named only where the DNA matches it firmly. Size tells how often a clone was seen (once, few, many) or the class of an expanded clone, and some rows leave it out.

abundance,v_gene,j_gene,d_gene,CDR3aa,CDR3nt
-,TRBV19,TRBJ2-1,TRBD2,CASSPSSGRGTYNEQFF,TGTGCCAGTAGTCCCTCTAGCGGGAGGGGGACCTACAATGAGCAGTTCTTC
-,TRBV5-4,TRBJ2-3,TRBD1,CASRVGGQGATDTQYF,TGTGCCAGCAGGGTCGGAGGACAGGGGGCAACAGATACGCAGTATTTT
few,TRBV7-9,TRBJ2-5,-,CASIHARGTQYF,TGTGCCAGCATCCACGCCCGCGGGACCCAGTACTTC
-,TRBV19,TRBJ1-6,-,CASKFRGSNSPLHF,TGTGCCAGTAAGTTCCGGGGGTCGAATTCACCCCTCCACTTT
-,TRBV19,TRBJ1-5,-,CASSYNPGVSNQPQHF,TGTGCCAGTAGTTACAACCCGGGAGTGAGCAATCAGCCCCAGCATTTT
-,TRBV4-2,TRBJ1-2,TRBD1,CASSQDLQGQSAGYGYTF,TGTGCCAGCAGCCAAGACCTACAGGGACAGAGCGCTGGCTATGGCTACACCTTC
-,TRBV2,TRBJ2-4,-,CASSAPGTFENIQYF,TGTGCCAGCAGTGCCCCCGGGACATTCGAAAACATTCAGTACTTC
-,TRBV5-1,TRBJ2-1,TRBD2,CASSLIERGSNEQFF,TGCGCCAGCAGCTTGATCGAGCGGGGTAGCAATGAGCAGTTCTTC
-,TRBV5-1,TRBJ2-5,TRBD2,CASSLLAAGIEETQYF,TGCGCCAGCAGCTTACTAGCGGCAGGGATCGAAGAGACCCAGTACTTC
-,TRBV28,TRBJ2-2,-,CASSLSRAGATGELFF,TGTGCCAGCAGTTTATCCCGGGCGGGGGCCACCGGGGAGCTGTTTTTT
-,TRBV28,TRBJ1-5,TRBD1,CASSSGQGDQPQHF,TGTGCCAGCAGTTCCGGACAGGGTGATCAGCCCCAGCATTTT
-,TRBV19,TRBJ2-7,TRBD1,CASSNRGSSYEQYF,TGTGCCAGTAGTAACAGGGGTAGCTCCTACGAGCAGTACTTC
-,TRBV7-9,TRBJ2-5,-,CAKQETQETQYF,TGTGCCAAACAGGAAACCCAAGAGACCCAGTACTTC
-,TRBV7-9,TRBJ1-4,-,CASSLAGEHDEKLFF,TGTGCCAGCAGCTTAGCCGGGGAGCATGATGAAAAACTGTTTTTT
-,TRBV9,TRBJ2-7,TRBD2,CASNEAGGSYEQYF,TGTGCCAGCAACGAAGCGGGGGGGTCCTACGAGCAGTACTTC
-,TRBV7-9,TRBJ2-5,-,CASSLRGGPGSFLDQYF,TGTGCCAGCAGCTTAAGAGGAGGGCCTGGGAGTTTTTTGGACCAGTACTTC
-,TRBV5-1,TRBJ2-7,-,CASSPLEATYEQYF,TGCGCCAGCAGCCCATTGGAGGCCACCTACGAGCAGTACTTC
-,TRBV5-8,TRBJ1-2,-,CASSLVGRTVGRYTF,TGTGCCAGCAGCTTGGTAGGTCGGACAGTGGGTCGCTACACCTTC
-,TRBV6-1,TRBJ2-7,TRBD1,CASRDRGREQYF,TGTGCCAGCAGAGACAGGGGGCGCGAGCAGTACTTC
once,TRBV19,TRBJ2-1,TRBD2,CASRGRGGYNEQFF,TGTGCCAGTAGGGGGCGGGGGGGCTACAATGAGCAGTTCTTC
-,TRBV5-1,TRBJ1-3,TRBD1,CASSRTGVNTIYF,TGCGCCAGCAGCCGAACAGGGGTCAACACCATATATTTT
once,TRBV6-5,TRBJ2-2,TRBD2,CASSNSGSDTGELFF,TGTGCCAGCAGTAACAGCGGGAGCGACACCGGGGAGCTGTTTTTT
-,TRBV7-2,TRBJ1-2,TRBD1,CASSPTGGGYTF,TGTGCCAGCAGCCCCACAGGGGGGGGCTACACCTTC
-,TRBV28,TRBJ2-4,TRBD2,CASSSVAGGTAVAKNIQYF,TGTGCCAGCAGTTCCGTAGCGGGGGGGACAGCAGTAGCCAAAAACATTCAGTACTTC
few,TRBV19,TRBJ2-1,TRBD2,CASGLAGPPEQFF,TGTGCCAGCGGACTAGCGGGGCCCCCTGAGCAGTTCTTC
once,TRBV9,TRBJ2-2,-,CASSAEGGGELFF,TGTGCCAGCAGCGCCGAAGGCGGCGGGGAGCTGTTTTTT
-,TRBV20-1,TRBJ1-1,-,CSAETVEAFF,TGCAGTGCCGAGACAGTCGAAGCTTTCTTT
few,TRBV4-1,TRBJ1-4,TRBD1,CASGTGGATNEKLFF,TGCGCCAGCGGGACAGGGGGGGCAACTAATGAAAAACTGTTTTTT
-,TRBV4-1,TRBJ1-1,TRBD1,CASSPQGRTEAFF,TGCGCCAGCAGCCCACAGGGGCGCACTGAAGCTTTCTTT
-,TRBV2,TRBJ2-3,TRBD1,CASRRSGQASTDTQYF,TGTGCCAGCAGAAGGTCCGGACAGGCTAGCACAGATACGCAGTATTTT
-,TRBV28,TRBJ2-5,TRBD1,CASSSSGTADRETQYF,TGTGCCAGCAGTTCATCCGGGACAGCAGATCGGGAGACCCAGTACTTC
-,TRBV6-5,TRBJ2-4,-,CASSPQGGENSQYF,TGTGCCAGCAGCCCACAGGGCGGTGAAAACAGTCAGTACTTC
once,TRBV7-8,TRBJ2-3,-,CASSSTSFTDTQYF,TGTGCCAGCAGCTCGACTTCTTTCACAGATACGCAGTATTTT
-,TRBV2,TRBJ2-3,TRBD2,CASSEVGLAGDTDTQYF,TGTGCCAGCAGTGAAGTCGGACTAGCGGGAGATACAGATACGCAGTATTTT
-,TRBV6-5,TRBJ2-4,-,CASSSGGNKNIQYF,TGTGCCAGCAGTTCGGGGGGCAACAAAAACATTCAGTACTTC
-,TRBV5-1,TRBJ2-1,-,CASSFHSGTNEQFF,TGCGCCAGCAGCTTCCACTCCGGGACTAATGAGCAGTTCTTC
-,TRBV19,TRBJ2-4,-,CASSKIAAGPIQYF,TGTGCCAGTAGTAAAATAGCGGCGGGGCCCATTCAGTACTTC
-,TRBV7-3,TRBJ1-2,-,CASRSSGAPNYGYTF,TGTGCCAGCAGATCTTCCGGAGCCCCTAACTATGGCTACACCTTC
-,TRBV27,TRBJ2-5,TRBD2,CASSLSGSGASGRAMEETQYF,TGTGCCAGCAGTTTATCGGGTTCGGGAGCTAGCGGGAGGGCCATGGAAGAGACCCAGTACTTC
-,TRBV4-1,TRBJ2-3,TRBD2,CASSQDTAGLVGARTDTQYF,TGCGCCAGCAGCCAAGATACTGCGGGACTAGTGGGCGCCCGCACAGATACGCAGTATTTT
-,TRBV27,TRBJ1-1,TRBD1,CASSPIKGAFEAFF,TGTGCCAGCAGCCCGATAAAGGGGGCGTTTGAAGCTTTCTTT
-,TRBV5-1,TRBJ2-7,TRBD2,CASRGGLADSYEQYF,TGCGCCAGCAGAGGGGGACTAGCGGACTCCTACGAGCAGTACTTC
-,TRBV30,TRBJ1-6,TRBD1,CAWEAGTGNPPLHF,TGTGCCTGGGAAGCCGGGACAGGGAATCCACCCCTCCACTTT
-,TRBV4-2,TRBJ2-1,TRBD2,CASSPRPASGGLGEQFF,TGTGCCAGCAGCCCTCGTCCGGCTAGCGGGGGCTTAGGTGAGCAGTTCTTC
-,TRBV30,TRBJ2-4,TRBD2,CAWSSLLTSGGVAKNIQYF,TGTGCCTGGAGTTCCCTCCTAACTAGCGGGGGTGTAGCCAAAAACATTCAGTACTTC
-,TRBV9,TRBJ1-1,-,CASSPSNTEAFF,TGTGCCAGCAGCCCCTCGAACACTGAAGCTTTCTTT
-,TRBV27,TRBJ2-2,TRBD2,CASSLVLAGFTGELFF,TGTGCCAGCAGTTTGGTACTAGCGGGTTTCACCGGGGAGCTGTTTTTT
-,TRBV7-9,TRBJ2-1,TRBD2,CASRELAINEQFF,TGTGCCAGCAGGGAACTAGCGATCAATGAGCAGTTCTTC